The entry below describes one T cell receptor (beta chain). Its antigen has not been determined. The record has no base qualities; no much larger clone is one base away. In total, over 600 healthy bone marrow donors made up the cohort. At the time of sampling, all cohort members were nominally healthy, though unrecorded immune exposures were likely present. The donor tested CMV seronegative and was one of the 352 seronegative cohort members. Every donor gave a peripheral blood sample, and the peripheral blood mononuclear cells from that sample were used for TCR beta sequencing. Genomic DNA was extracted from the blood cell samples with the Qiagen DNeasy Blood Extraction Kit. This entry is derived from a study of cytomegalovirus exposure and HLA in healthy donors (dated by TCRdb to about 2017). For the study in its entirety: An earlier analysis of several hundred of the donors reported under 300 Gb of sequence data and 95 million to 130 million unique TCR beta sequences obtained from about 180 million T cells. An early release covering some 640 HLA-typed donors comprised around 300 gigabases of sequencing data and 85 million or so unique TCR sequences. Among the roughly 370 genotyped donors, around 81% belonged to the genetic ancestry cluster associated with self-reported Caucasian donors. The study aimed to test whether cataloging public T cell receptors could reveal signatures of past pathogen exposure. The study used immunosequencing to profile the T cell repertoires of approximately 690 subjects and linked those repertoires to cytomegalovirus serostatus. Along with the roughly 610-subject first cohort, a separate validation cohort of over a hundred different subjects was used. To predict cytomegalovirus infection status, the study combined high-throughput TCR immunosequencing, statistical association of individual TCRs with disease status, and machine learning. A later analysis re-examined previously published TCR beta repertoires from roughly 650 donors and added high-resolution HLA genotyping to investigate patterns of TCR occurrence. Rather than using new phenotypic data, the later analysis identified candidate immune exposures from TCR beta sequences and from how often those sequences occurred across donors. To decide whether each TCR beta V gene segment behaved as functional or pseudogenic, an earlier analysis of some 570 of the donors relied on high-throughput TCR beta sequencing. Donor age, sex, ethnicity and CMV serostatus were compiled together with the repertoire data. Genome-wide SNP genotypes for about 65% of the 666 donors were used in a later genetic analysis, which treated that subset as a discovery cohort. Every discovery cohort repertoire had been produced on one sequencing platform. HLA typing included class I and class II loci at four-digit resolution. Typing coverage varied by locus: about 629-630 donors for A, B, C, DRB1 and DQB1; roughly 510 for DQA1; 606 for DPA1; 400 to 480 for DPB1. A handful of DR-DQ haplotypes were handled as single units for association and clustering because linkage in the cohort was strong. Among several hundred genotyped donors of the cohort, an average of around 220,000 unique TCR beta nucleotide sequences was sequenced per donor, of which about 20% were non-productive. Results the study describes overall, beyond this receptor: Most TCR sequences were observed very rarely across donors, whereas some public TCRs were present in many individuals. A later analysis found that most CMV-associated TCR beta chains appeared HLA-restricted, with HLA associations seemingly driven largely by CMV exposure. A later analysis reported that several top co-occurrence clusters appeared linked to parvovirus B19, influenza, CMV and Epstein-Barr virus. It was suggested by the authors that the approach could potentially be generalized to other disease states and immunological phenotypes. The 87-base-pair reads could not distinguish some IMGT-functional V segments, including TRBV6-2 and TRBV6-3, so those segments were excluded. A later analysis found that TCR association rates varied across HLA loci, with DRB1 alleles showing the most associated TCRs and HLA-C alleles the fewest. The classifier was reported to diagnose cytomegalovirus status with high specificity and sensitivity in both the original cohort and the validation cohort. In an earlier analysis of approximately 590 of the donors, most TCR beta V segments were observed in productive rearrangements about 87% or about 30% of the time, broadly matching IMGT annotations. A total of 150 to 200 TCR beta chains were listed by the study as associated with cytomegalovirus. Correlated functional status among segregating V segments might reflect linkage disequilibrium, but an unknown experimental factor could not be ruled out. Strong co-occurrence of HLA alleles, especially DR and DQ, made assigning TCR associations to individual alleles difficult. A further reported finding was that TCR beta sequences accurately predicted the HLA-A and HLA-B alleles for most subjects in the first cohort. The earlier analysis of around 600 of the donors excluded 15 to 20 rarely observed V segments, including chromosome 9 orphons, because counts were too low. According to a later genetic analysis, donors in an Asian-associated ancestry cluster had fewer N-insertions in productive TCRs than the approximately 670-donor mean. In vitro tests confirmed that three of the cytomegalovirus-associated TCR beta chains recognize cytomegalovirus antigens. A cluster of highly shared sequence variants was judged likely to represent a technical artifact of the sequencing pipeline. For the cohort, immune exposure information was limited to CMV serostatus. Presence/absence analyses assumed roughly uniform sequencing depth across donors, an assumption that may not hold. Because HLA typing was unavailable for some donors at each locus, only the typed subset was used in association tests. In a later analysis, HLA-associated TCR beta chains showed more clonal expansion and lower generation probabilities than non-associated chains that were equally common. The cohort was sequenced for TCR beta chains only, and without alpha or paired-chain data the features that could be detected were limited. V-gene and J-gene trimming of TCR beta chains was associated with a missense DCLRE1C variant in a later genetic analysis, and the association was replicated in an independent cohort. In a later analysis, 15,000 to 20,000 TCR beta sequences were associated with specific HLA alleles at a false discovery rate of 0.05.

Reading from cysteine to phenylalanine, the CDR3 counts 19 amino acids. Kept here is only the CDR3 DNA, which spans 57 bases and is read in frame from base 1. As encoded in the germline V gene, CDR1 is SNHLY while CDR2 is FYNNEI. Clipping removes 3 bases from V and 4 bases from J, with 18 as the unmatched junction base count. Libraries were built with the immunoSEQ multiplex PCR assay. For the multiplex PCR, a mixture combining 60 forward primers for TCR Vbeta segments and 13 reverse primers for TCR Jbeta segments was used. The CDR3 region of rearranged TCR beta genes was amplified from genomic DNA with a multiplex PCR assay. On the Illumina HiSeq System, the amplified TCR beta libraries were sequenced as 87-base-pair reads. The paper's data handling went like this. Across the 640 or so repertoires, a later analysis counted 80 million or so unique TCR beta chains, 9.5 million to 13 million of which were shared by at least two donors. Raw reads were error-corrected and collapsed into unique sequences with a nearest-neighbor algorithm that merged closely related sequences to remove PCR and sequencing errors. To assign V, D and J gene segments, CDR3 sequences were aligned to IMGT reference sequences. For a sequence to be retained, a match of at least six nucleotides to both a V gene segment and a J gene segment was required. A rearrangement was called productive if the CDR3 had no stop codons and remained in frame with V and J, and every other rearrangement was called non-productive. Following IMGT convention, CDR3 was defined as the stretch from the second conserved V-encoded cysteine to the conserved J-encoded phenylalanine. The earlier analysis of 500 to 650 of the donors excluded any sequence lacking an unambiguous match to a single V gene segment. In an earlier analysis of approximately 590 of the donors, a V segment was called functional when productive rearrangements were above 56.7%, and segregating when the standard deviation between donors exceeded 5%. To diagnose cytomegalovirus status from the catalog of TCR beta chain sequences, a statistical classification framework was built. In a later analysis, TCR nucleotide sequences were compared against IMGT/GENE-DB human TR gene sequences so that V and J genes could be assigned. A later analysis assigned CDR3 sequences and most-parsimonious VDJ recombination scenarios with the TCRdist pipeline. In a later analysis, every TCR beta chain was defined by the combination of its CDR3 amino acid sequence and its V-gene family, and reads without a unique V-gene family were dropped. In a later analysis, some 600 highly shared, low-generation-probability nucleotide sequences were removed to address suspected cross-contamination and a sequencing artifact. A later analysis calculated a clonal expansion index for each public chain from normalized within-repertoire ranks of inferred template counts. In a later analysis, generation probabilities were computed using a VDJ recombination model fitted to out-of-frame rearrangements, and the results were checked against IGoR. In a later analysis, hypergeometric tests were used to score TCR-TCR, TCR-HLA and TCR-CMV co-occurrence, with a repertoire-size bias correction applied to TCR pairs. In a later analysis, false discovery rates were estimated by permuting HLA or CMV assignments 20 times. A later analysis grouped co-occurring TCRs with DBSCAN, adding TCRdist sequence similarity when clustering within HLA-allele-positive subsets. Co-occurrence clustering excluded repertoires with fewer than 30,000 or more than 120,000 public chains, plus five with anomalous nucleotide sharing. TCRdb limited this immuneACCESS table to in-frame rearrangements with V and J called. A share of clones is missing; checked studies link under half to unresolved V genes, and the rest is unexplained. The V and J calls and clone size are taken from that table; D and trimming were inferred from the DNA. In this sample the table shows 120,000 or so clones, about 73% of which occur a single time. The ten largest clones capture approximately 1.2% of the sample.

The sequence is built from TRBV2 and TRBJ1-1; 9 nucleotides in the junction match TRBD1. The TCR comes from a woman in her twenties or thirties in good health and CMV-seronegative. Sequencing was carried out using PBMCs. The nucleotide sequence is TGTGCCAGCAGTGAGTATTTAATTTGGGGGACAGGGCGAAGCACTGAAGCTTTCTTT. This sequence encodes CASSEYLIWGTGRSTEAFF.